This T cell receptor (beta chain) was recorded in a study of shared clonotypes between healthy human individuals. Findings and limits, study-wide: It was observed that roughly 4.8% of naive CD4 clonotypes were shared across a handful of donors.

In regard to this clone: The target antigen is unknown.

The repertoire was sequenced with immunoSEQ multiplex PCR; TCRdb's copy has only in-frame clones and lacks some. The sample has approximately 110,000 clones, around 64% seen once. This CDR3 contains 16 residues. Germline loops: CDR1 SQVTM, CDR2 ANQGSEA. This sequence was found in a woman aged 25-40 years in good health. The gene calls are TRBV29-1 and TRBJ2-5, with TRBD2 identical over 15 bases. The DNA matches TRBJ2-7 better at its end, which makes the J call doubtful. The sample consisted of memory CD8+ T cells sorted from blood. Subset given: CD45RO+ cells pooled with CCR7-negative TemRA cells. CDR3 protein: CSVKPGLAGGFYEQYF. The CDR3 DNA reads as TGCAGCGTGAAACCGGGACTAGCGGGAGGCTTCTACGAGCAGTACTTC.